This TCR beta chain was identified during a study of blood T cells in healthy people across ages. Points from the study as a whole: Age brought a roughly linear fall in TCR beta diversity measured per million T cells.

Together with a sample-barcoded 5' primer, a J-beta primer mix was included in a second PCR lasting about 6 to 11 cycles. TCRdb independently ran MiXCR on the 5' RACE reads; one entry per CDR3 protein. This table has 450,000 to 700,000 distinct CDR3 sequences, approximately 25% appearing once. Samples had at least 6.5 million PBMCs isolated from them. Per sample, at least 6 micrograms of total RNA were extracted. Germline loops: CDR1 MNHEY, CDR2 SVGEGT. The CDR3 length is 15 residues. The J segment lost 6 bases and the V segment lost 6 bases, leaving 8 bases of the junction unmatched. In this sample, this clonotype turned up a few times. Antigen: not known.

The clonotype comes from a woman between 65 and 79 years old in good health. The J gene is TRBJ2-1, the V gene TRBV6-2 or TRBV6-3; 10 bases are shared with TRBD2. Sequencing was done on a sample of blood. The DNA for the CDR3 is TGTGCCAGCAGGGATAGCGGGGGGCGGGGCAATGAGCAGTTCTTC. As protein: CASRDSGGRGNEQFF.